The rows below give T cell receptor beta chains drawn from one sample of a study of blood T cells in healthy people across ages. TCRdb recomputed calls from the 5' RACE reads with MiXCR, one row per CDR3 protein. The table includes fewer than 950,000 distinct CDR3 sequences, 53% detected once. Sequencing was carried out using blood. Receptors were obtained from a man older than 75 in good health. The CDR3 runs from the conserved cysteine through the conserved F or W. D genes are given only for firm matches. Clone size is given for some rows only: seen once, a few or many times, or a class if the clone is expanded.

CDR3nt: TGCAGTGCTCGCCGGGCTAGCGGGAGCCAAGAGACCCAGTACTTC; CDR3aa: CSARRASGSQETQYF; j_gene: TRBJ2-5; v_gene: TRBV20-1; d_gene: TRBD2; abundance: few
CDR3nt: TGTGCCAGCAGCCCCTTTGCGCGGGAGACCCAGTACTTC; CDR3aa: CASSPFARETQYF; j_gene: TRBJ2-5; v_gene: TRBV3-1; d_gene: NA; abundance: NA
CDR3nt: TGTGCCAGCACTCGAGGGGGGGCGCGGGACTATGGCTACACCTTC; CDR3aa: CASTRGGARDYGYTF; j_gene: TRBJ1-2; v_gene: TRBV12-3/TRBV12-4; d_gene: NA; abundance: once
CDR3nt: TGTGCCAGCAGCTTGGCCTTTCTTAATGAAAAACTGTTTTTT; CDR3aa: CASSLAFLNEKLFF; j_gene: TRBJ1-4; v_gene: TRBV7-2; d_gene: NA; abundance: NA
CDR3nt: TGCAGTGCTAGAATAGCGGGAGCCGGTGAGCAGTTCTTC; CDR3aa: CSARIAGAGEQFF; j_gene: TRBJ2-1; v_gene: TRBV20-1; d_gene: TRBD2; abundance: NA
CDR3nt: TGCGCCAGCAGCCCCGGACAGGAAATAGCCAAAAACATTCAGTACTTC; CDR3aa: CASSPGQEIAKNIQYF; j_gene: TRBJ2-4; v_gene: TRBV5-1; d_gene: TRBD1; abundance: NA
CDR3nt: TGCGCCAGCAGCCCTAGCGGGGCCTACAATGAGCAGTTCTTC; CDR3aa: CASSPSGAYNEQFF; j_gene: TRBJ2-1; v_gene: TRBV5-1; d_gene: TRBD2; abundance: NA
CDR3nt: TGTGCCATCAGTGAGGGGGCCCGAGAGACCCAGTACTTC; CDR3aa: CAISEGARETQYF; j_gene: TRBJ2-5; v_gene: TRBV10-3; d_gene: NA; abundance: NA
CDR3nt: TGCAGTGCTAGAGATGCAAGGGGCGACTATGGCTACACCTTC; CDR3aa: CSARDARGDYGYTF; j_gene: TRBJ1-2; v_gene: TRBV20-1; d_gene: NA; abundance: NA
CDR3nt: TGTGCCAGCAGCAGTGACATGGATGAAGCTCACGAGCAGTACTTC; CDR3aa: CASSSDMDEAHEQYF; j_gene: TRBJ2-7; v_gene: TRBV7-9; d_gene: NA; abundance: NA
CDR3nt: TGTGCCATCAGGCCGACTAGCGGGAGCCCCACAGATACGCAGTATTTT; CDR3aa: CAIRPTSGSPTDTQYF; j_gene: TRBJ2-3; v_gene: TRBV10-3; d_gene: TRBD2; abundance: few
CDR3nt: TGTGCCAGTTACTACAGGGCTGGCTACACCTTC; CDR3aa: CASYYRAGYTF; j_gene: TRBJ1-2; v_gene: TRBV6-4; d_gene: NA; abundance: few
CDR3nt: TGTGCCAGCAGCCACCGGGACAGTGTCTCCTACGAGCAGTACTTC; CDR3aa: CASSHRDSVSYEQYF; j_gene: TRBJ2-7; v_gene: TRBV7-2; d_gene: TRBD1; abundance: few
CDR3nt: TGTGCCAGCAGTTACCTCGGGGGCCACGAGCAGTACTTC; CDR3aa: CASSYLGGHEQYF; j_gene: TRBJ2-7; v_gene: TRBV6-5; d_gene: NA; abundance: NA
CDR3nt: TGTGCCAGCAGCTCGACCGGGACAGGGCTCACTGAAGCTTTCTTT; CDR3aa: CASSSTGTGLTEAFF; j_gene: TRBJ1-1; v_gene: TRBV7-9; d_gene: TRBD1; abundance: NA
CDR3nt: TGCAGCGTTGAAGATGGCGGGTCCCTCGAAAACATTCAGTACTTC; CDR3aa: CSVEDGGSLENIQYF; j_gene: TRBJ2-4; v_gene: TRBV29-1; d_gene: NA; abundance: NA
CDR3nt: TGCAGTGCTAGGGTACTAGCGGGCCAGAGCTCCTACAATGAGCAGTTCTTC; CDR3aa: CSARVLAGQSSYNEQFF; j_gene: TRBJ2-1; v_gene: TRBV20-1; d_gene: TRBD2; abundance: NA
CDR3nt: TGCAGTGCTAATCTAGCGGGAGTGCGCGAGCAGTACTTC; CDR3aa: CSANLAGVREQYF; j_gene: TRBJ2-7; v_gene: TRBV20-1; d_gene: TRBD2; abundance: once
CDR3nt: TGCAGTGCTATGTTGGCGGGTGGCAATGAGCAGTTCTTC; CDR3aa: CSAMLAGGNEQFF; j_gene: TRBJ2-1; v_gene: TRBV20-1; d_gene: NA; abundance: few
CDR3nt: TGCAGCCCCGGTACAGCTACGAGTTGGGGGCAGTACTTC; CDR3aa: CSPGTATSWGQYF; j_gene: TRBJ2-7; v_gene: TRBV29-1; d_gene: NA; abundance: NA
CDR3nt: TGCGCCAGCAGCATATCAGGCTCTGGGGCCAACGTCCTGACTTTC; CDR3aa: CASSISGSGANVLTF; j_gene: TRBJ2-6; v_gene: TRBV5-1; d_gene: NA; abundance: NA
CDR3nt: TGCAGTGCTAACCCCGGGGTAGGAAACACCATATATTTT; CDR3aa: CSANPGVGNTIYF; j_gene: TRBJ1-3; v_gene: TRBV20-1; d_gene: NA; abundance: NA
CDR3nt: TGTGCCAGCAGCCAAGACGGCGGGCCCAATCAGCCCCAGCATTTT; CDR3aa: CASSQDGGPNQPQHF; j_gene: TRBJ1-5; v_gene: TRBV4-2; d_gene: NA; abundance: NA
CDR3nt: TGTGCCAGCAGTTACAACAATGAGCAGTTCTTC; CDR3aa: CASSYNNEQFF; j_gene: TRBJ2-1; v_gene: TRBV6-5; d_gene: NA; abundance: NA
CDR3nt: TGCGCCAGCAGTCACAGGGCGGGCACAGATACGCAGTATTTT; CDR3aa: CASSHRAGTDTQYF; j_gene: TRBJ2-3; v_gene: TRBV5-1; d_gene: NA; abundance: NA
CDR3nt: TGCGGTCTGGAGGGACTAGCGGGACCTGGGATGTACTTC; CDR3aa: CGLEGLAGPGMYF; j_gene: TRBJ2-7; v_gene: TRBV20-1; d_gene: TRBD2; abundance: few
CDR3nt: TGTGCCAGCACCGACAGGTTCGAGCAGTACTTC; CDR3aa: CASTDRFEQYF; j_gene: TRBJ2-7; v_gene: TRBV6-6; d_gene: NA; abundance: few
CDR3nt: TGCGCCAGCAGCGTTGGAGGGACAGGGGTTAGTGAGCAGTTCTTC; CDR3aa: CASSVGGTGVSEQFF; j_gene: TRBJ2-1; v_gene: TRBV5-1; d_gene: TRBD1; abundance: NA
CDR3nt: TGCAGTGCTAGCGGCCCGACGCGGGAGCAGTTCTTC; CDR3aa: CSASGPTREQFF; j_gene: TRBJ2-1; v_gene: TRBV20-1; d_gene: NA; abundance: NA
CDR3nt: TGTGCCAGCAGCTCTGACAGGTTTACTAACTATGGCTACACCTTC; CDR3aa: CASSSDRFTNYGYTF; j_gene: TRBJ1-2; v_gene: TRBV7-9; d_gene: NA; abundance: few
CDR3nt: TGTGCCAGCAGCCCCACAGGGCTGGCTGTACACAGATACGCGTATTTT; CDR3aa: CASSPTGLAVHRYAYF; j_gene: TRBJ2-3; v_gene: TRBV14; d_gene: NA; abundance: NA
CDR3nt: TGCAGCGTTGAAGATAGGATGCAAAACGTTCAGTACTTC; CDR3aa: CSVEDRMQNVQYF; j_gene: TRBJ2-7; v_gene: TRBV29-1; d_gene: NA; abundance: once
CDR3nt: TGTGCCTGGAGTGTAATCGGTTGGGCAGCGAGATCTGGGGCCAACGTCCTGACTTTC; CDR3aa: CAWSVIGWAARSGANVLTF; j_gene: TRBJ2-6; v_gene: TRBV30; d_gene: NA; abundance: few
CDR3nt: TGCAGTGCTAGAAGTGGGAAGGGAGATACGCAGTATTTT; CDR3aa: CSARSGKGDTQYF; j_gene: TRBJ2-3; v_gene: TRBV20-1; d_gene: NA; abundance: NA
CDR3nt: TGTGCCAGCAGTACCGGGACTAGCGGATGTACATCCTACGAGCAGTACTTC; CDR3aa: CASSTGTSGCTSYEQYF; j_gene: TRBJ2-7; v_gene: TRBV21-1; d_gene: NA; abundance: once
CDR3nt: TGTGCCCGACCCGTTTTGACAGGGCACTACGAGCAGTACTTC; CDR3aa: CARPVLTGHYEQYF; j_gene: TRBJ2-7; v_gene: TRBV27; d_gene: TRBD1; abundance: NA
CDR3nt: TGTGCCAGCAGGTCACAGGGGAACCTATATGGCTACACCTTC; CDR3aa: CASRSQGNLYGYTF; j_gene: TRBJ1-2; v_gene: TRBV6-5; d_gene: TRBD1; abundance: NA
CDR3nt: TGCAGTGCTCCGACGGACAGGGACGGGGAGACCCAGTACTTC; CDR3aa: CSAPTDRDGETQYF; j_gene: TRBJ2-5; v_gene: TRBV20-1; d_gene: TRBD1; abundance: few
CDR3nt: TGTGCCAGCAGCCCCCGGCGGGGAAGGAACGAGCAGTACTTC; CDR3aa: CASSPRRGRNEQYF; j_gene: TRBJ2-7; v_gene: TRBV7-2; d_gene: NA; abundance: NA
CDR3nt: TGTGCCAGCAGCCGCCAAGGGACAGGGAACGAGCAGTACTTC; CDR3aa: CASSRQGTGNEQYF; j_gene: TRBJ2-7; v_gene: TRBV3-1; d_gene: TRBD1; abundance: NA
CDR3nt: TGTGCCAGCAGTACCCCTAGGTACAATGAGCAGTTCTTC; CDR3aa: CASSTPRYNEQFF; j_gene: TRBJ2-1; v_gene: TRBV12-3/TRBV12-4; d_gene: NA; abundance: NA
CDR3nt: TGTGCCAGCAGAGGACTAGCGGGAGTTTTTGCGAATGAGCAGTTCTTC; CDR3aa: CASRGLAGVFANEQFF; j_gene: TRBJ2-1; v_gene: TRBV6-2/TRBV6-3; d_gene: TRBD2; abundance: NA
CDR3nt: TGTGCCAGCAGCTTAATTTCCGGGACTACCTACAATGAGCAGTTCTTC; CDR3aa: CASSLISGTTYNEQFF; j_gene: TRBJ2-1; v_gene: TRBV7-3; d_gene: TRBD2; abundance: few
CDR3nt: TGTGCCAACAGCCCCTCAAGGTACCAAGAGACCCAGTACTTC; CDR3aa: CANSPSRYQETQYF; j_gene: TRBJ2-5; v_gene: TRBV6-5; d_gene: NA; abundance: NA
CDR3nt: TGTGCCAGCTCACCACGAGGAGGTGAAGCTTTCTTT; CDR3aa: CASSPRGGEAFF; j_gene: TRBJ1-1; v_gene: TRBV18; d_gene: NA; abundance: few
CDR3nt: TGCGCCAGCAGCTCTGGACTTTACCCTGGGGCCAACGTCCTGACTTTC; CDR3aa: CASSSGLYPGANVLTF; j_gene: TRBJ2-6; v_gene: TRBV5-1; d_gene: NA; abundance: NA
CDR3nt: TGTGCCAGCAGTGACAGGCTGGTGTACCAAGAGACCCAGTACTTC; CDR3aa: CASSDRLVYQETQYF; j_gene: TRBJ2-5; v_gene: TRBV6-1; d_gene: NA; abundance: NA
CDR3nt: TGTGCCAGCAGCGTAGTAGGGGAGAACCTCCACTTT; CDR3aa: CASSVVGENLHF; j_gene: TRBJ1-6; v_gene: TRBV9; d_gene: NA; abundance: few
CDR3nt: TGCAGTGCTAGTAGGGACGACAATAACTATGGCTACACCTTC; CDR3aa: CSASRDDNNYGYTF; j_gene: TRBJ1-2; v_gene: TRBV20-1; d_gene: NA; abundance: many
CDR3nt: TGTGCCAGCAACCTATTTAGCGGGAGGGCCGCAGATACGCAGTATTTT; CDR3aa: CASNLFSGRAADTQYF; j_gene: TRBJ2-3; v_gene: TRBV6-1; d_gene: TRBD2; abundance: NA